Listed here are 23 T cell receptor beta chains from one sample, sequenced in a study of technical replicates of blood from a handful of donors. Assay: immunoSEQ multiplex PCR; the TCRdb copy retains only in-frame clones and omits some. The sample shows tens of thousands of clones, 90% to 95% of them seen only once. The sample taken for sequencing was T cells isolated from PBMCs. The receptor source for this set is a human donor in good health.

The rearrangement joins TRBV28 to TRBJ1-5; 8 bases map to TRBD1. Losses at the gene ends were 6 bases for V and 8 bases for J; bases not matched to a gene: 9. Germline-derived CDR1 and CDR2 are MDHEN and SYDVKM. CDR3 size: 14 residues. The CDR3 nucleotides read TGTGCCAGCAGCCTGGGACAGGCCCACGAGCCCCAGCATTTT. This gives the protein CASSLGQAHEPQHF.

The rearrangement links TRBV10-3 to TRBJ1-2; 8 bases match TRBD1. J was trimmed by 4 bases and V by 2 bases; bases with no gene match: 3. This CDR3 region has 14 residues. The germline V gene has CDR1 ENHRY and CDR2 SYGVKD. CDR3 DNA sequence: TGTGCCATCAGTGAGAAGGACAGGGCCTATGGCTACACCTTC. Residues: CAISEKDRAYGYTF.

The chain couples TRBV18 to TRBJ2-7, with D hard to call. Germline assignment: CDR1 KGHSH and CDR2 LQKENI. V shed 2 bases and J shed 1 base, with 12 bases lying between them. This CDR3 is built from 15 residues. This chain's CDR3 is CASSPEENRSYEQYF. The DNA for the CDR3 is TGTGCCAGCTCACCAGAGGAGAACCGTTCCTACGAGCAGTACTTC.

Only a few counts were recorded for this clone. The CDR3 DNA is TGTGCCAGCACTGCGCAGTCCTGGGGCAGGGAGACCCAGTACTTC. Translating gives CASTAQSWGRETQYF. V gene TRBV6-6 combines with J gene TRBJ2-5, with a possible D match to TRBD1 (5 bases). The germline V gene has CDR1 MNHNY and CDR2 SVGAGI (reference sequence). Trimming shortened V by 7 bases and J by 5 bases, and 20 bases separated the two germline ends. The CDR3 spans 15 residues.

The chain recombines TRBV11-3 with TRBJ2-4, with 7 positions matching TRBD1. The CDR3 length is 16 residues. Germline V CDR1 and CDR2: SGHNT, YENEEA. Trimming took 5 bases from V and 6 from J; bases not matched to a gene: 13. The CDR3 nucleotides read TGTGCCAGCAGCCTCTTAACAGGGGTGGAAGTAAACATTCAGTACTTC. Translated: CASSLLTGVEVNIQYF.

The chain carries TRBV9 and TRBJ2-3; D is unresolved. Germline CDR1 reads SGDLS; CDR2 reads YYNGEE. The CDR3 loop spans 12 amino acids. Trimming pared 7 bases from V and 1 base from J, leaving 7 bases between. CDR3 loop: CASASGTDTQYF. The CDR3 DNA reads as TGTGCCAGCGCCTCAGGCACAGATACGCAGTATTTT.

The chain has TRBV7-9 and TRBJ2-1; 9 positions agree with TRBD2. This CDR3 comprises 15 residues. Germline V gene data show CDR1 as SEHNR and CDR2 as FQNEAQ (reference sequence). The J segment lost 5 bases and the V segment lost 6 bases, leaving 8 bases of the junction unmatched. The CDR3 sequence: CASSLISSGDNEQFF. In DNA form, the CDR3 reads TGTGCCAGCAGTCTTATCTCTAGCGGGGACAATGAGCAGTTCTTC.

This clone appeared a single time. The chain employs TRBV12-5 and TRBJ1-6; tentatively, D is TRBD1 (6 bases). V was clipped by 2 bases and J by 7 bases, with 18 bases between them. Germline values: CDR1 LGHNT, CDR2 FRNRAP. The CDR3 spans 17 residues. CDR3 region: CASGLSLPDRRNSPLHF. As DNA, the CDR3 is TGTGCTAGTGGTTTGTCGCTCCCCGACAGGAGAAATTCACCCCTCCACTTT.

The V and J genes are TRBV28 and TRBJ1-2; D might be TRBD1 (6 bases). This CDR3 is 13 amino acids long. Germline loops: CDR1 MDHEN, CDR2 SYDVKM. Between the trimmed V and J ends, which lost 3 bases and 5 bases, there was a span of 10 bases. The DNA for the CDR3 is TGTGCCAGCAGTTTTTACCAGGGGTATGGCTACACCTTC. The encoded protein is CASSFYQGYGYTF.

The gene calls are TRBV29-1 and TRBJ1-2; D unresolved. CDR1 is SQVTM and CDR2 is ANQGSEA in the germline V gene. This CDR3 is built from 11 residues. Trimming cost V 5 bases and J 6 bases, with 10 bases left between them. The CDR3 here is CSVPGDHGYTF. As DNA, the CDR3 is TGCAGCGTTCCCGGGGATCATGGCTACACCTTC.

This clone was seen more than once but under ten times. The chain employs TRBV2 and TRBJ1-5; D is ambiguous. This CDR3 is 13 amino acids long. Trimming took 4 bases from V and 5 from J, leaving 9 bases between them. The germline V gene has CDR1 SNHLY and CDR2 FYNNEI. CDR3 bases: TGTGCCAGCAGTGCCGGGTTCGATCAGCCCCAGCATTTT. It specifies CASSAGFDQPQHF.

The chain employs TRBV29-1 and TRBJ2-1, with D perhaps TRBD1 (6 bases). CDR1 is SQVTM, CDR2 ANQGSEA, per germline. Trimming shortened V by 6 bases and J by 6 bases, and 9 bases separated the two germline ends. The CDR3 runs to 11 residues. CDR3 in DNA: TGCAGCGTAGGACAGCGCAATGAGCAGTTCTTC. Translating gives CSVGQRNEQFF.

V usage is TRBV30 and J usage is TRBJ2-3; D gene ambiguous. Germline CDR1 is GTSNPN and CDR2 is SVGIG (reference sequence). This CDR3 has 14 amino acids. Between the trimmed V and J ends, which lost 3 bases and 3 bases, there was a span of 13 bases. This chain's CDR3 is CAWRDPERTDTQYF. The CDR3 region has the DNA TGTGCCTGGAGAGACCCCGAGAGGACAGATACGCAGTATTTT.

The chain has TRBV6-6 and TRBJ2-7, with TRBD1 matching over 10 bases. J was trimmed by 2 bases and V by 4 bases; bases with no gene match: 8. This CDR3 comprises 16 residues. The germline V gene encodes CDR1 MNHNY and CDR2 SVGAGI (reference sequence). In nucleotides, the CDR3 is TGTGCCAGCAGTTCGCCGGGACAGGGGACAACCTACGAGCAGTACTTC. Protein: CASSSPGQGTTYEQYF.

The chain couples TRBV7-7 to TRBJ2-3; TRBD2 aligns across 15 bases. Germline V gene data show CDR1 as SSHAT and CDR2 as FNYEAQ (reference sequence). Losses at the gene ends were 5 bases for V and 6 bases for J; bases not matched to a gene: 6. This CDR3 spans 16 amino acids. CDR3 coding DNA: TGTGCCAGCAGCACCGGACTAGCGGGAGGGCCCGATACGCAGTATTTT. Protein sequence: CASSTGLAGGPDTQYF. The full variable domain, its missing parts supplied by reference TRBV7-7 and TRBJ2-3, is GAGVSQSPRYKVTKRGQDVTLRCDPISSHATLYWYQQALGQGPEFLTYFNYEAQPDKSGLPSDRFSAERPEGSISTLTIQRTEQRDSAMYRCASSTGLAGGPDTQYFGPGTRLTVL.

This rearrangement joins TRBV7-9 to TRBJ2-7, with D tentatively TRBD2 (5 bases). The germline V and J ends were trimmed by 1 base and 0 bases, with 7 bases remaining between them. Looked up from germline, CDR1 is SEHNR and CDR2 is FQNEAQ (reference sequence). This CDR3 spans 14 amino acids. The CDR3 sequence is CASSLVSASYEQYF. Written as DNA, the CDR3 is TGTGCCAGCAGCTTAGTTAGCGCCTCCTACGAGCAGTACTTC.

This clone has just one count. This chain links TRBV6-1 with TRBJ1-6; D gene uncertain. Germline loops: CDR1 MNHNS, CDR2 SASEGT. V dropped 2 bases and J dropped 8 bases, with 16 bases sitting between them. This CDR3 is built from 16 residues. This chain's CDR3 is CASSEWETEDHSPLHF. In DNA, the CDR3 is TGTGCCAGCAGTGAATGGGAGACGGAGGATCATTCACCCCTCCACTTT.

The chain couples TRBV11-3 to TRBJ2-7; D not resolved. Germline CDR1 SGHNT, CDR2 YENEEA. Trimming removed 4 bases at V and 4 bases at J, with 14 bases between. The CDR3 is 14 residues long. The DNA of the CDR3 is TGTGCCAGCAGCTCCCCCCAGGCCTGGTACGAGCAGTACTTC. Protein sequence: CASSSPQAWYEQYF. The whole variable domain, filled in from reference TRBV11-3 and TRBJ2-7, reads EAGVVQSPRYKIIEKKQPVAFWCNPISGHNTLYWYLQNLGQGPELLIRYENEEAVDDSQLPKDRFSAERLKGVDSTLKIQPAELGDSAVYLCASSSPQAWYEQYFGPGTRLTVT.

The chain joins TRBV28 to TRBJ2-3, with 15 positions matching TRBD2. The CDR3 is made up of 17 amino acids. Germline values: CDR1 MDHEN, CDR2 SYDVKM. The trim removed 4 bases at V and 4 bases at J, leaving 6 bases unmatched. The DNA for the CDR3 is TGTGCCAGCAGTTACTCCGGGACTAGCGGGAGGTCAGATACGCAGTATTTT. It specifies CASSYSGTSGRSDTQYF.

This clone was detected only once. CDR3 loop: CASRGTDRPYEQYF. CDR3 bases: TGCGCCAGCAGGGGGACAGACCGCCCCTACGAGCAGTACTTC. V and J are TRBV10-2 and TRBJ2-7; 7 nucleotides agree with TRBD1. CDR1 and CDR2 from the germline V gene are WSHSY and SAAADI. This CDR3 spans 14 amino acids. V gave up 6 bases and J gave up 2 bases; unmatched junction bases: 7.

V is TRBV5-1 and J is TRBJ1-5; D unclear. CDR3 length: 13 amino acids. V lost 1 base, J lost 7 bases, and 9 bases lay in between. CDR1 and CDR2 from the germline V gene are SGHRS and YFSETQ. The CDR3 DNA follows: TGCGCCAGCAGCTTGACAGCCGACCAGCCCCAGCATTTT. Its translation is CASSLTADQPQHF.

In DNA form, the CDR3 reads TGCGCCAGCAGCCCGAGGGGGGGGCGGGAGACCCAGTACTTC. Amino acids: CASSPRGGRETQYF. This chain uses TRBV4-1 with TRBJ2-5; a weak D match, TRBD2 (7 bases). Germline V CDR1 and CDR2: MGHRA, YSYEKL. Trimming pared 4 bases from V and 5 bases from J, leaving 14 bases between. The CDR3 spans 14 residues.

The genes are TRBV11-1 and TRBJ2-6; D possibly corresponds to TRBD2 (5 bases). CDR3 length: 14 amino acids. V dropped 6 bases and J dropped 7 bases, with 13 bases sitting between them. From germline, CDR1 is SGHAT and CDR2 FQDESV (reference sequence). The DNA of the CDR3 is TGTGCCAGCAGAGGAATGGAGGATGCCAACGTCCTGACTTTC. Its protein is CASRGMEDANVLTF.